This T cell receptor beta chain was retrieved from a study of beta chain features in type 1 diabetes. Study findings and constraints: Whether TCRB rearrangement is influenced by HLA type went unresolved here. TCRB CDR3 length was moderately but significantly reduced in all four CD4+ subsets of Type 1 diabetes patients.

The V and J ends lost 2 bases and 3 bases, in that order; junction bases with no gene match: 16. Germline CDR1 is MNHNS and CDR2 is SASEGT. The CDR3 covers 20 residues. Worth noting for this clone: Its specificity is unknown.

All of the isolated RNA was reverse transcribed, so expressed TCRB transcripts were sequenced. The repertoire was sequenced with immunoSEQ multiplex PCR; TCRdb's copy has only in-frame clones and lacks some. The sample includes approximately 41,000 clones, 66% of them seen just once. The sequence was obtained from a man aged 30-40 years with type 1 diabetes. Some clones in this sample may be carry-over from other donors' samples. J is TRBJ2-2 and V is TRBV6-1; TRBD2 matches at 9 bases. Sequencing was done on a sample of Tregs from blood. DNA for the CDR3: TGTGCCAGCAGTGAAAAACCTCAGGGTGCGGGACTAGCACACACCGGGGAGCTGTTTTTT. Its translation: CASSEKPQGAGLAHTGELFF.